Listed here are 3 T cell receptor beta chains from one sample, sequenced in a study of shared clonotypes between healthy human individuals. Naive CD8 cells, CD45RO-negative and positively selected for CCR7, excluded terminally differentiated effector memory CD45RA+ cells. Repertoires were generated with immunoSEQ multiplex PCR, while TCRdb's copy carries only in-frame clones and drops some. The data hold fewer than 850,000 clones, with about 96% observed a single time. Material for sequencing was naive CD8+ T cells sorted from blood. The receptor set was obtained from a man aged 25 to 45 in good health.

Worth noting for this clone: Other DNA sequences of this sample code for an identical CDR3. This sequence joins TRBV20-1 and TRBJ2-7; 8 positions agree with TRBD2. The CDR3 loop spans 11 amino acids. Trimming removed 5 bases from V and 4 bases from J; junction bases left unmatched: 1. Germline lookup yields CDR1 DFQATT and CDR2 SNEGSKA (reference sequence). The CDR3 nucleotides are TGCAGTGCTCGGGAGGGATACGAGCAGTACTTC. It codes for CSAREGYEQYF.

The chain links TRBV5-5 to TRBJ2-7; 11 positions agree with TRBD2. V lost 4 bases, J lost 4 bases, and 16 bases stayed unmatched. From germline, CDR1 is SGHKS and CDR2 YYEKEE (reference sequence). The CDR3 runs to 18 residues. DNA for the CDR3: TGTGCCAGCAGCAACCCCTCGGGGGTGATAGCGGGAGGGTACGAGCAGTACTTC. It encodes CASSNPSGVIAGGYEQYF. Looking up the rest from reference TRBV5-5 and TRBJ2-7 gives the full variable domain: DAGVTQSPTHLIKTRGQQVTLRCSPISGHKSVSWYQQVLGQGPQFIFQYYEKEERGRGNFPDRFSARQFPNYSSELNVNALLLGDSALYLCASSNPSGVIAGGYEQYFGPGTRLTVT.

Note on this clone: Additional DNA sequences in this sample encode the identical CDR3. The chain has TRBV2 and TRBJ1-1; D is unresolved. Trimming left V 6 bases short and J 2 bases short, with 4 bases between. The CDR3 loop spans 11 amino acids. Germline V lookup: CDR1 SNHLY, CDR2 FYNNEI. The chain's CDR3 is CASSDNTEAFF. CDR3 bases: TGTGCCAGCAGCGACAACACTGAAGCTTTCTTT.